The next 4 T cell receptor beta chains were all read from a single sample in a study of cytotoxic CD8 clonotypes in ibrutinib-treated CLL. Sequencing was performed with immunoSEQ multiplex PCR; in TCRdb, only in-frame clones are kept and a portion is missing. In the table there are 330,000 or so clones, about 64% of which are singletons. The sample in question was PBMCs, obtained after 36 months of ibrutinib treatment. These receptors were obtained from a human donor with chronic lymphocytic leukemia.

The CDR3 spells CASSPATWSRFF. The CDR3, as DNA: TGTGCCAGCAGTCCGGCGACCTGGTCGCGGTTCTTC. The V and J genes are TRBV28 and TRBJ2-1, with D unclear. Germline CDR1 is MDHEN and CDR2 is SYDVKM. Trimming removed 5 bases at V and 15 bases at J, with 17 bases between. The CDR3 has 12 amino acids.

V is TRBV7-2 and J is TRBJ2-2, with D unresolved. The CDR3 extends over 15 amino acids. The V end was cut by 2 bases, the J end by 4 bases, with 11 bases between. Germline-derived CDR1 and CDR2 are SGHTA and FQGNSA. The CDR3 here is CASSLYDTVTGELFF. In DNA form, the CDR3 reads TGTGCCAGCAGCTTATATGATACGGTCACCGGGGAGCTGTTTTTT. Supplemented by reference TRBV7-2 and TRBJ2-2, the full variable domain reads GAGVSQSPSNKVTEKGKDVELRCDPISGHTALYWYRQSLGQGLEFLIYFQGNSAPDKSGLPSDRFSAERTGGSVSTLTIQRTQQEDSAVYLCASSLYDTVTGELFFGEGSRLTVL.

The J gene is TRBJ1-5, the V gene TRBV10-2, with TRBD1 identical over 9 bases. Germline CDR1 WSHSY, CDR2 SAAADI. V trimming: 2 bases; J trimming: 0 bases; junction bases outside the gene matches: 5. CDR3 length: 17 residues. Written as DNA, the CDR3 is TGCGCCAGCAGTGAGGGGACAGGGTTCAATAGCAATCAGCCCCAGCATTTT. Protein sequence: CASSEGTGFNSNQPQHF.

Only one count was recorded for this clone. This chain joins TRBV5-6 and TRBJ2-2, with 9 positions matching TRBD2. CDR1 and CDR2 from the germline V gene are SGHDT and YYEEEE. The CDR3 runs 17 residues. Trimming took 5 bases from V and 5 from J; bases not matched to a gene: 13. The CDR3 bases are TGTGCCAGCAGTTTAGCGGGAGATGAACTTTGGACCGGGGAGCTGTTTTTT. Its protein product is CASSLAGDELWTGELFF.